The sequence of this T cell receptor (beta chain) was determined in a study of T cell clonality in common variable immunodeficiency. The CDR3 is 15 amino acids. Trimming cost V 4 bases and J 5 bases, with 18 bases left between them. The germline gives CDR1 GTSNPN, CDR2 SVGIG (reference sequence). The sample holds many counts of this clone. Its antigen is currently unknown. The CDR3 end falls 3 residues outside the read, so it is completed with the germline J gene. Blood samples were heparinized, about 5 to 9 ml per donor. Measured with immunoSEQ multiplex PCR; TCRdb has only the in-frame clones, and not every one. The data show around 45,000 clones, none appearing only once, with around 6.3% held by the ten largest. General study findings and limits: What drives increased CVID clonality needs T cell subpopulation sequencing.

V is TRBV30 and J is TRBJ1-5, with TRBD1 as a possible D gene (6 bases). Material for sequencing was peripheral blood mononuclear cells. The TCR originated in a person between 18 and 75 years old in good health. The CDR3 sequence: CAWTKRGGAYQPQHF. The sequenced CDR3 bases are TGTGCCTGGACCAAACGGGGGGGGGCATATCAGCCC.